The 10 T cell receptor beta chains below were found in one sample sequenced in a study of blood T cell repertoires in COVID-19. Generated by immunoSEQ multiplex PCR, the TCRdb table keeps only in-frame clones and is missing some. The table records about 100,000 clones, about 86% of them present only once. The sequenced material came from peripheral blood. The receptors were gathered from a human donor in a cohort sampled during active COVID-19.

This chain joins TRBV7-6 and TRBJ1-4; D is uncertain. Germline assignment: CDR1 SGHVS and CDR2 FNYEAQ. The CDR3 covers 14 residues. Trimming removed 6 bases from V and 3 bases from J, with 11 bases in between. The CDR3 DNA reads as TGTGCCAGCAGGGTCGGGGAGGCTAATGAAAAACTGTTTTTT. This codes for CASRVGEANEKLFF.

The chain couples TRBV28 to TRBJ1-5; 9 nucleotides line up with TRBD1. The length of the CDR3 is 17 residues. Per germline, CDR1 MDHEN and CDR2 SYDVKM. V shed 4 bases and J 0 bases; nucleotides not matched to a gene: 7. The CDR3 sequence is CASSYGTGRYSNQPQHF. The DNA of the CDR3 is TGTGCCAGCAGTTACGGGACAGGGAGATATAGCAATCAGCCCCAGCATTTT.

The chain carries TRBV4-1 and TRBJ1-1; D might be TRBD1 (6 bases). The CDR3 extends over 14 amino acids. V lost 1 base and J lost 5, with 11 bases in between. Germline V gene data show CDR1 as MGHRA and CDR2 as YSYEKL. DNA of the CDR3: TGCGCCAGCAGCCAAGTAGTGGGGGCAACTGAAGCTTTCTTT. Translation: CASSQVVGATEAFF.

The chain carries TRBV19 and TRBJ1-4; the match to TRBD1 covers 10 bases. Trimming took 6 bases from V and 5 from J; bases not matched to a gene: 9. The germline V gene has CDR1 LNHDA and CDR2 SQIVND (reference sequence). The CDR3 runs to 16 residues. The CDR3 DNA reads TGTGCCAGTAGGACAAACTTGGACAGGGGGAATGAAAAACTGTTTTTT. This translates into CASRTNLDRGNEKLFF.

In DNA form, the CDR3 reads TGTGCCAGCAGCTTTCAGGGAGGTGATGCTGAAGCTTTCTTT. Translation gives CASSFQGGDAEAFF. V usage is TRBV11-2 and J usage is TRBJ1-1, with a possible D match to TRBD1 (5 bases). Germline V gene data show CDR1 as SGHAT and CDR2 as FQNNGV. This CDR3 is built from 14 residues. Trimming left V 3 bases short and J 6 bases short, with 14 bases between.

The chain is built from TRBV29-1 and TRBJ2-7; 8 nucleotides agree with TRBD1. The trim removed 5 bases at V and 1 base at J, leaving 7 bases unmatched. This CDR3 region has 14 residues. Germline-derived CDR1 and CDR2 are SQVTM and ANQGSEA. In DNA form, the CDR3 reads TGCAGCGTTTCGACAGGGGTGGTGTCCTACGAGCAGTACTTC. It yields the protein CSVSTGVVSYEQYF.

In this sample, this clone turned up once. The chain uses TRBV5-1 and TRBJ1-3; 7 bases line up with TRBD1. CDR1 is SGHRS and CDR2 is YFSETQ in the germline V gene. This CDR3 comprises 14 residues. The V and J ends lost 2 bases and 7 bases, in that order; junction bases with no gene match: 6. CDR3 nucleotide sequence: TGCGCCAGCAGCTTAGGACAGGCCCAGAACACCATATATTTT. It translates to CASSLGQAQNTIYF.

The chain is built from TRBV19 and TRBJ1-5; 9 bases are shared with TRBD1. The CDR3 consists of 16 residues. Trimming took 2 bases from V and 3 from J; bases not matched to a gene: 5. Germline loops: CDR1 LNHDA, CDR2 SQIVND (reference sequence). DNA of the CDR3: TGTGCCAGTAGTATAACGGGGACAGGGATCAATCAGCCCCAGCATTTT. Its translation: CASSITGTGINQPQHF.

The chain has TRBV2 and TRBJ2-6; possibly TRBD1 for D (5 bases). The CDR3 is 16 amino acids. V was cut by 7 bases and J by 2 bases, with 15 bases left in between. Germline V gives CDR1 SNHLY, CDR2 FYNNEI. CDR3 DNA: TGTGCCAGCAATTTTCAGGGAACAGCTGGGGCCAACGTCCTGACTTTC. It yields the protein CASNFQGTAGANVLTF.

V and J are TRBV28 and TRBJ1-1; no clear D. This CDR3 is 14 amino acids long. Trimming pared 8 bases from V and 0 bases from J, leaving 13 bases between. Germline loops: CDR1 MDHEN, CDR2 SYDVKM. Written as DNA, the CDR3 is TGTGCCAGCCGGATACGTAGCATGAACACTGAAGCTTTCTTT. Protein sequence: CASRIRSMNTEAFF.